This TCR beta chain was observed in a study of technical replicates of blood from a handful of donors. TCRdb's table, derived via immunoSEQ multiplex PCR, lists solely in-frame clones and lacks some. The repertoire holds some 94,000 clones, 90% to 96% seen once, with approximately 0.35% in the top ten. Germline CDR1 is MDHEN and CDR2 is SYDVKM. The CDR3 consists of 14 residues. Deletions cut 2 bases from V and 4 bases from J, with 11 bases between. The chain joins TRBV28 to TRBJ1-1, with unresolved D. The TCR comes from a human donor in good health. Sequencing was done on a sample of T cells isolated from PBMCs. As DNA, the CDR3 is TGTGCCAGCAGTTTACCCGGGCGGGGCACTGAAGCTTTCTTT. It yields the protein CASSLPGRGTEAFF. The entire variable domain, with the rest obtained from reference TRBV28 and TRBJ1-1, is as follows: DVKVTQSSRYLVKRTGEKVFLECVQDMDHENMFWYRQDPGLGLRLIYFSYDVKMKEKGDIPEGYSVSREKKERFSLILESASTNQTSMYLCASSLPGRGTEAFFGQGTRLTVV.